Each of the 11 T cell receptor beta chains below was sequenced from the same sample in a study of T cells in tuberculosis. The data were produced by immunoSEQ multiplex PCR, yet TCRdb's version contains in-frame clones alone and is incomplete. The table lists around 29,000 clones, more than 80% of them singletons. Sequenced: PBMCs. Receptors originate from a donor aged 5-35 years with latent tuberculosis or without tuberculosis infection.

The table lists this clone with a few counts. J is TRBJ2-1 and V is TRBV19; 11 nucleotides line up with TRBD2. The V and J ends lost 3 bases and 7 bases, in that order; junction bases with no gene match: 5. This CDR3 has 15 residues. Germline CDR1 LNHDA, CDR2 SQIVND (reference sequence). The CDR3 DNA sequence: TGTGCCAGTAGTATCGGGACTAGCGGTTCAAATGAGCAGTTCTTC. Its translation is CASSIGTSGSNEQFF.

The genes are TRBV5-1 and TRBJ2-1; D is uncertain. The V gene's germline CDR1 is SGHRS and CDR2 YFSETQ. The V and J ends lost 1 base and 0 bases respectively, with 11 bases between them. The CDR3 has 16 amino acids. The CDR3 DNA follows: TGCGCCAGCAGCTTGCCTGAGATTAGCTCCTACAATGAGCAGTTCTTC. Translation gives CASSLPEISSYNEQFF.

The J gene is TRBJ2-7, the V gene TRBV9, with 9 bases matching TRBD2. Germline V lookup: CDR1 SGDLS, CDR2 YYNGEE. V gave up 0 bases and J gave up 6 bases; unmatched junction bases: 13. This CDR3 spans 17 amino acids. The DNA for the CDR3 is TGTGCCAGCAGCGTAGCTGTGGGTAGCGGGAGTTTGAGCGAGCAGTACTTC. Translation gives CASSVAVGSGSLSEQYF.

The chain carries TRBV9 and TRBJ2-3, with 9 nucleotides matching TRBD2. This CDR3 has 16 residues. Germline CDR1 is SGDLS and CDR2 is YYNGEE. V lost 0 bases to trimming and J lost 2 bases; unmatched junction nucleotides: 4. CDR3 bases: TGTGCCAGCAGCGTAGACCTAGCGGGGTTCACAGATACGCAGTATTTT. Encoded protein: CASSVDLAGFTDTQYF.

The chain has TRBV11-2 and TRBJ2-3, with a tentative D call TRBD2 (5 bases). Trimming removed 1 base from V and 0 bases from J, with 8 bases in between. This CDR3 has 15 residues. Germline lookup yields CDR1 SGHAT and CDR2 FQNNGV. CDR3: CASSLAGGSTDTQYF. The CDR3 bases are TGTGCCAGCAGCTTAGCCGGCGGGAGCACAGATACGCAGTATTTT.

The genes are TRBV6-6 and TRBJ2-7; D might be TRBD1 (5 bases). This CDR3 has 15 residues. The V end was cut by 2 bases, the J end by 9 bases, with 20 bases between. The V gene's germline CDR1 is MNHNY and CDR2 SVGAGI (reference sequence). Here the CDR3 reads CASSYLGQSVGLQYF. The CDR3 bases are TGTGCCAGCAGTTACCTAGGACAATCCGTGGGTCTGCAGTACTTC.

On this clone itself: Additional DNA sequences in this sample encode the identical CDR3. The chain recombines TRBV6-6 with TRBJ2-6; D is uncertain. The V and J ends lost 8 bases and 0 bases respectively, with 8 bases between them. The germline V gene has CDR1 MNHNY and CDR2 SVGAGI (reference sequence). This CDR3 is 14 amino acids long. The CDR3 spells CASQVLSGANVLTF. The CDR3 DNA reads as TGTGCCAGCCAGGTTCTCTCTGGGGCCAACGTCCTGACTTTC.

The gene calls are TRBV15 and TRBJ1-3; no firm D call. The V end lost 5 bases, the J end lost 4 bases, and 6 bases lay between the germline ends. The germline CDR1 and CDR2 sequences are LNHNV and YYDKDF (reference sequence). The CDR3 contains 12 residues. CDR3 bases: TGTGCCACCAGCCCGGGGGGAAACACCATATATTTT. Encoded protein: CATSPGGNTIYF.

The chain combines TRBV11-2 with TRBJ2-7; tentative D call: TRBD2 (9 bases). Germline lookup yields CDR1 SGHAT and CDR2 FQNNGV. The CDR3 runs to 17 residues. Between the trimmed V and J ends, which lost 8 bases and 2 bases, there was a span of 25 bases. This CDR3 is CASRAGGGLAGPYEQYF. The CDR3 coding sequence is TGTGCCAGCCGGGCAGGGGGCGGCCTAGCGGGACCCTACGAGCAGTACTTC.

The rearrangement uses TRBV7-2 and TRBJ2-1; 7 bases match TRBD2. V lost 1 base and J lost 3; bases outside the gene matches: 9. CDR1 is SGHTA and CDR2 is FQGNSA in the germline V gene. The CDR3 extends over 17 amino acids. The CDR3 nucleotides are TGTGCCAGCAGCTTAGACCCCGGACTAGTCAACTACAATGAGCAGTTCTTC. Translating gives CASSLDPGLVNYNEQFF.

The V call is TRBV29-1, the J call TRBJ1-1; 8 positions agree with TRBD1. Germline CDR1 is SQVTM and CDR2 is ANQGSEA. V lost 7 bases, J lost 4 bases, and 14 bases stayed unmatched. The CDR3 totals 15 residues. CDR3 protein: CSGVAGGDRGTEAFF. The CDR3 nucleotides read TGCAGCGGTGTCGCAGGGGGCGATCGGGGCACTGAAGCTTTCTTT.